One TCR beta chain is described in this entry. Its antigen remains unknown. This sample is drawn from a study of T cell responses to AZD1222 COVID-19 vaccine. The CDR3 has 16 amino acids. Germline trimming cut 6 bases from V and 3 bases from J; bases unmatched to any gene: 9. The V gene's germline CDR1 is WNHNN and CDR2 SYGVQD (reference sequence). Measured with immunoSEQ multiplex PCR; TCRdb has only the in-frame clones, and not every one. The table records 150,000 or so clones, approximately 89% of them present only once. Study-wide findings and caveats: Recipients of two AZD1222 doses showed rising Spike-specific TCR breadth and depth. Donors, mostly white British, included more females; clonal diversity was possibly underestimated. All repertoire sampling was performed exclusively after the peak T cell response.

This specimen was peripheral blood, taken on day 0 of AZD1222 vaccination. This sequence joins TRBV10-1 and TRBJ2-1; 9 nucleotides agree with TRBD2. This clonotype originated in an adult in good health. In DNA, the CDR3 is TGCGCCAGCAGAGGGACTAGCCGGGGGCTCTACAATGAGCAGTTCTTC. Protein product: CASRGTSRGLYNEQFF.